The entry below describes one TCR beta chain. Its antigen is as yet unknown. These data originate in a study of early T cells in non-severe SARS-CoV-2 infection. Study-level information: Unsorted whole blood bulk RNA was sequenced, with unpaired chains.

Study-wide points: A preference for anti-spike CD8 responses marked VDJdb matching, which missed private and CD4 specificities.

Trimming took off 5 bases at V and 0 bases at J, with 14 bases between the two ends. This CDR3 is built from 16 residues. Germline CDR1 reads SGHTA; CDR2 reads FQGTGA. The TCR library protocol attached unique molecular identifiers to the individual cDNA molecules. TCRdb itself ran the 5' RACE reads through MiXCR, one entry per CDR3 protein. The sample lists 95,000 to 100,000 distinct CDR3 sequences; approximately 11% were seen once. The clonotype comes from an adult who was a healthcare worker with PCR-confirmed SARS-CoV-2 infection or an uninfected control (not recorded which). This sequence joins TRBV7-3 and TRBJ1-3, with D perhaps TRBD1 (6 bases). Sequencing was performed on whole blood. The chain's CDR3 is CASSPGGRTSGNTIYF. Here the CDR3 DNA reads TGTGCCAGCAGCCCCGGGGGCAGGACCTCTGGAAACACCATATATTTT.